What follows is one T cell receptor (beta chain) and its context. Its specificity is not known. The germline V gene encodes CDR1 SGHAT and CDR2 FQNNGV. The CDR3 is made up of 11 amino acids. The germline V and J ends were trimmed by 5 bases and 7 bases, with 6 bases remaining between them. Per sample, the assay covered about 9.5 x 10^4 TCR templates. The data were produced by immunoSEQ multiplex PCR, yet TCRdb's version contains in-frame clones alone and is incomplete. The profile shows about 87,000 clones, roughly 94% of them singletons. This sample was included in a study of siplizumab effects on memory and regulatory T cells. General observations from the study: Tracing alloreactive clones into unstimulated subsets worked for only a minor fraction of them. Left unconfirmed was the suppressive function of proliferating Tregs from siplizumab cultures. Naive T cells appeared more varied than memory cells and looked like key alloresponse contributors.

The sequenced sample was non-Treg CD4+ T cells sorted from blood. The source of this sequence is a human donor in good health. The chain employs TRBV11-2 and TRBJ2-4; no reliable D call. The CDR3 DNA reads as TGTGCCAGCAGCCATGGGAACATTCAGTACTTC. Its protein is CASSHGNIQYF.